What follows describes a single T cell receptor beta chain. Its antigen is as yet unknown. This CDR3 has 13 amino acids. Germline V gene data show CDR1 as GTSNPN and CDR2 as SVGIG (reference sequence). With 4 bases removed from V and 3 bases from J, the gap between germline ends came to 13 bases. The method was immunoSEQ multiplex PCR; TCRdb's version includes in-frame clones alone and lacks a portion of them. The sample contains about 140,000 clones, roughly nine tenths of which appear only once. This entry belongs to a study of cytomegalovirus exposure and HLA in healthy donors. Study-wide points: The study listed some 160 cytomegalovirus-associated TCR beta chains.

The sequence was collected from a man aged 18 to 30 in good health and CMV-seronegative. The sequencing input was PBMCs. This chain connects TRBV30 to TRBJ2-7; maybe TRBD1 (6 bases). The CDR3 reads CAWKDSESYEQYF. CDR3 coding DNA: TGTGCCTGGAAGGACAGCGAGAGCTACGAGCAGTACTTC.